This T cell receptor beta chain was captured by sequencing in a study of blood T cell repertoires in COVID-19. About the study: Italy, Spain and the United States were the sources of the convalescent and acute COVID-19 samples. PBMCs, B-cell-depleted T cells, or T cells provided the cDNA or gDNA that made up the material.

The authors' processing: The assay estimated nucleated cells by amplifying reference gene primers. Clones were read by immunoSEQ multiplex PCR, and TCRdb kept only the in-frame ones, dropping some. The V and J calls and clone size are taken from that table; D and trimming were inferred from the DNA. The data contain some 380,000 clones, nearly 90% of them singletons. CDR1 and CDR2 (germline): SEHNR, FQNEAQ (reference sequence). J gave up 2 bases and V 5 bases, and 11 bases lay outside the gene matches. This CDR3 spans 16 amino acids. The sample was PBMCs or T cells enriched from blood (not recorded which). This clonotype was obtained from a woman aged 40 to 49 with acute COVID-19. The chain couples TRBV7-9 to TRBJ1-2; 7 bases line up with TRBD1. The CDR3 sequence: CASSPYRDRQNYGYTF. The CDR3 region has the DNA TGTGCCAGCAGCCCGTACCGGGACAGACAAAACTATGGCTACACCTTC.